This entry describes one T cell receptor (beta chain). As yet, its antigen is unknown. Produced via immunoSEQ multiplex PCR; TCRdb's table is partial and in-frame only. This sample carries roughly 1,100,000 clones, under 80% of them seen once, and the ten largest clones take around 1.5%. The ends were cut back, 4 bases at V and 2 bases at J, with 12 bases in the middle. The CDR3 is 14 residues long. Per the germline V gene, CDR1 is KGHSH and CDR2 is LQKENI. Healthy HIV-negative adults without recent acute infections or vaccinations served as donors. Negatively enriched CD4+ T cells were divided by CD45RA into naive and memory. This entry is derived from a study of shared clonotypes between healthy human individuals. Points from the study as a whole: Clonotype sharing across a handful of donors was observed for roughly 5% of naive CD4 clonotypes. Shared clonotypes across all four donors exceeded non-shared ones in generation probability.

The TCR comes from a man younger than 30 in good health. The J gene is TRBJ2-7, the V gene TRBV18, with D tentatively TRBD2 (6 bases). The specimen sequenced was memory CD4+ T cells sorted from blood. The sample's subset: CD45RA-negative fraction. The CDR3 DNA reads TGTGCCAGCTCACGGGGGACTGCCACCTACGAGCAGTACTTC. Encoded protein: CASSRGTATYEQYF.